This is a list of T cell receptor beta chains from one sample in a study of blood T cell repertoires in COVID-19. The protocol was immunoSEQ multiplex PCR, while the TCRdb copy is restricted to in-frame clones and leaves out a portion. The data contain 300,000 to 400,000 clones, approximately 91% of them singletons. The specimen sequenced was peripheral blood. The source of these receptors is a woman aged 70-85 years with COVID-19, enrolled during active disease. Both conserved end residues are part of each CDR3. The D gene is left open where the match is weak. Size is stated for part of the rows, as once, few or many counts, or as a class when the clone is expanded.

V gene,clone size,D gene,J gene,CDR3 protein,CDR3 DNA
TRBV4-2,.,.,TRBJ1-2,CASSQGQGKDYGYTF,TGTGCCAGCAGCCAAGGCCAGGGTAAGGACTATGGCTACACCTTC
TRBV7-2,.,TRBD2,TRBJ2-3,CASSPPGLAGNTQYF,TGTGCCAGCAGCCCTCCGGGACTAGCGGGAAATACGCAGTATTTT
TRBV28,.,TRBD2,TRBJ2-3,CASSRGGTDTQYF,TGTGCCAGCTCCCGGGGGGGCACAGATACGCAGTATTTT
TRBV2,.,.,TRBJ1-1,CASSEALPWGQNTEAFF,TGTGCCAGCAGTGAAGCGCTTCCGTGGGGGCAGAACACTGAAGCTTTCTTT
TRBV5-1,.,.,TRBJ1-1,CASSLGQGTDTEAFF,TGCGCCAGCAGCTTGGGGCAGGGGACGGACACTGAAGCTTTCTTT
TRBV10-3,.,.,TRBJ1-5,CAISDPNQPQHF,TGTGCCATCAGTGATCCTAATCAGCCCCAGCATTTT
TRBV6-5,.,.,TRBJ1-2,CASSQGNYGYTF,TGTGCCAGCAGCCAGGGTAACTATGGCTACACCTTC
TRBV7-2,.,.,TRBJ1-2,CASSLGGGNYGYTF,TGTGCCAGCAGCTTAGGAGGCGGTAACTATGGCTACACCTTC
TRBV6-5,.,TRBD1,TRBJ1-4,CASSRGQSEKLFF,TGTGCCAGCAGCAGGGGGCAGAGCGAAAAACTGTTTTTT
TRBV28,.,TRBD1,TRBJ1-3,CASSPGGSGNTIYF,TGTGCCAGCAGTCCAGGGGGCTCTGGAAACACCATATATTTT
TRBV5-6,.,.,TRBJ2-1,CASSLGQVGYNEQFF,TGTGCCAGCAGCTTGGGACAGGTTGGGTACAATGAGCAGTTCTTC
TRBV7-9,.,.,TRBJ1-2,CASSTDRNYGYTF,TGTGCCAGCAGCACCGACAGGAACTATGGCTACACCTTC
TRBV29-1,.,.,TRBJ1-3,CSVAPLSGNTIYF,TGCAGCGTAGCCCCGCTTTCTGGAAACACCATATATTTT
TRBV5-6,.,TRBD1,TRBJ1-5,CASSFGTGSGPQHF,TGTGCCAGCAGCTTCGGGACAGGGAGTGGTCCCCAGCATTTT
TRBV9,.,.,TRBJ2-7,CASSVDGLPADEQYF,TGTGCCAGCAGCGTAGATGGTTTACCGGCGGACGAGCAGTACTTC
TRBV9,.,TRBD1,TRBJ2-5,CASSVGQGGQETQYF,TGTGCCAGCAGCGTAGGACAGGGCGGCCAAGAGACCCAGTACTTC
TRBV4-2,.,.,TRBJ1-4,CASSQQGTDSGNREKLFF,TGTGCCAGCAGCCAGCAGGGTACCGATTCAGGGAATCGTGAAAAACTGTTTTTT
TRBV10-3,.,.,TRBJ2-7,CAISDVYEQYF,TGTGCCATCAGTGATGTATACGAGCAGTACTTC
TRBV12-1,.,.,TRBJ1-5,CASSFWRGTISNQPQHF,TGTGCCAGCAGCTTTTGGCGGGGGACGATTAGCAATCAGCCCCAGCATTTT
TRBV24-1,.,.,TRBJ2-3,CATSDLGQGGDTQYF,TGTGCCACCAGTGATTTAGGGCAGGGTGGAGATACGCAGTATTTT
TRBV5-4,once,.,TRBJ1-2,CASTGGYTF,TGTGCCAGTACGGGAGGCTACACCTTC
TRBV28,.,.,TRBJ1-5,CASKGEAGNQPQHF,TGTGCCAGCAAAGGGGAGGCCGGCAATCAGCCCCAGCATTTT
TRBV6-1,.,TRBD1,TRBJ2-7,CASSEAISRTGSGQYF,TGTGCCAGCAGTGAAGCAATCAGTAGGACAGGGAGTGGGCAGTACTTC
TRBV13,.,TRBD2,TRBJ2-2,CASSQERAPSGGNTGELFF,TGTGCCAGCAGCCAAGAAAGAGCCCCTAGCGGGGGAAACACCGGGGAGCTGTTTTTT
TRBV19,.,TRBD1,TRBJ1-1,CASSPTGTLRMNTEAFF,TGTGCCAGTAGTCCGACAGGGACTCTACGCATGAACACTGAAGCTTTCTTT
TRBV9,.,.,TRBJ1-2,CASSAESSGGYTF,TGTGCCAGCAGCGCAGAGTCTTCGGGTGGCTACACCTTC
TRBV2,.,.,TRBJ1-2,CASSKSVGTNYGYTF,TGTGCCAGCTCGAAGAGCGTAGGTACTAACTATGGCTACACCTTC
TRBV6-6,.,TRBD1,TRBJ1-2,CASSPRELTGPCIHSNYGYTF,TGTGCCAGCAGTCCTAGGGAGCTGACAGGGCCGTGCATACATTCTAACTATGGCTACACCTTC
TRBV5-4,.,TRBD1,TRBJ1-1,CAPGGAGGPLTEAFF,TGTGCCCCCGGAGGGGCAGGGGGCCCCCTCACTGAAGCTTTCTTT
TRBV28,.,.,TRBJ1-1,CASSFQRGSMNTEAFF,TGTGCCAGCAGTTTCCAAAGGGGTTCAATGAACACTGAAGCTTTCTTT
TRBV5-6,.,TRBD2,TRBJ2-1,CASSPSQRGYSSYNEQFF,TGTGCCAGCAGCCCGTCCCAGCGGGGCTATAGCTCCTACAATGAGCAGTTCTTC
TRBV14,.,.,TRBJ1-2,CASSQEGLHNYGYTF,TGTGCCAGCAGCCAAGAGGGGCTCCATAACTATGGCTACACCTTC
TRBV5-1,.,.,TRBJ2-2,CASSSGGTPNTGELFF,TGCGCCAGCAGCTCGGGTGGGACACCGAACACCGGGGAGCTGTTTTTT
TRBV5-1,.,TRBD1,TRBJ2-7,CASSLMTGDYEQYF,TGCGCCAGCAGCTTGATGACAGGGGATTACGAGCAGTACTTC
TRBV28,.,.,TRBJ1-5,CASSFNRASGQPQHF,TGTGCCAGCAGTTTCAACAGGGCGTCGGGGCAGCCCCAGCATTTT
TRBV27,once,.,TRBJ2-3,CASSPTGSNTQYF,TGTGCCAGCAGCCCGACGGGGTCGAATACGCAGTATTTT
TRBV6-1,.,.,TRBJ1-1,CASSTTGLAFF,TGTGCCAGCAGTACAACAGGGCTAGCTTTCTTT
TRBV7-2,.,.,TRBJ2-1,CASSPLGNEQFF,TGTGCCAGCAGCCCCCTAGGCAATGAGCAGTTCTTC
TRBV6-5,.,TRBD1,TRBJ1-1,CASSPRQGNTEAFF,TGTGCCAGCAGTCCACGACAGGGGAACACTGAAGCTTTCTTT
TRBV5-1,.,TRBD1,TRBJ1-2,CASSDRQGGLDGYTF,TGCGCCAGCAGCGACCGACAGGGTGGTTTGGATGGCTACACCTTC
TRBV28,.,.,TRBJ2-2,CASRTGNTGELFF,TGTGCCAGCAGGACAGGGAACACCGGGGAGCTGTTTTTT
TRBV15,.,.,TRBJ1-2,CATSRGGQAEGLSEGYTF,TGTGCCACCAGCAGAGGGGGGCAGGCGGAAGGTTTAAGCGAGGGCTACACCTTC
TRBV6-6,.,.,TRBJ1-3,CASSYSIQGPGNTIYF,TGTGCCAGCAGTTACTCGATTCAGGGCCCTGGAAACACCATATATTTT
TRBV28,.,TRBD1,TRBJ1-3,CASSLGTAGNTIYF,TGTGCCAGCAGTTTGGGGACAGCTGGAAACACCATATATTTT
TRBV30,.,.,TRBJ1-6,CAWRRTVDWDSPLHF,TGTGCCTGGAGACGGACAGTCGACTGGGATTCACCCCTCCACTTT
TRBV6-5,.,.,TRBJ1-5,CASSFQDNSNQPQHF,TGTGCCAGCAGTTTCCAGGACAATAGCAATCAGCCCCAGCATTTT
TRBV15,.,.,TRBJ2-4,CATSRPTVGNIQYF,TGTGCCACCAGCAGACCGACAGTCGGAAACATTCAGTACTTC
TRBV27,.,.,TRBJ2-5,CASRPAGQETQYF,TGTGCCAGCCGCCCGGCGGGCCAAGAGACCCAGTACTTC
TRBV29-1,.,TRBD1,TRBJ1-1,CSVGDRDGTEAFF,TGCAGCGTTGGGGACAGGGACGGGACTGAAGCTTTCTTT
TRBV28,.,.,TRBJ1-2,CASRPETGPNYGYTF,TGTGCCAGCAGACCAGAGACAGGCCCGAACTATGGCTACACCTTC
TRBV4-3,few,.,TRBJ1-1,CASSQDLSPNTEAFF,TGCGCCAGCAGCCAAGATCTCTCCCCGAACACTGAAGCTTTCTTT
TRBV2,.,.,TRBJ2-7,CASRFGGTYEQYF,TGTGCCAGCCGATTCGGCGGGACCTACGAGCAGTACTTC